The TCR beta chain described here comes from a study of blood T cell repertoires in COVID-19 (dated by TCRdb to between 2020 and 2021). With respect to the entire study: The collaborator samples originated in the United States, Italy and Spain and spanned the acute and convalescent phases of COVID-19. A de-identified subject ID, COVID-19 status, age in years and sex were almost always included in the sample metadata. The repertoires were released in a freely available public database meant as a resource for research on the immune response to SARS-CoV-2. Where HLA class I and class II types were available, the types were taken from metadata supplied by the sample provider, not from assay-based typing. The material from the prospective study consisted of cDNA or gDNA derived from T cells, B-cell-depleted T cells, or PBMCs. Samples were obtained from the ongoing ImmuneRACE study (first 160 participants) and from 1,254 subjects provided by 6 global collaborators. The dataset comprised deeply sampled blood TCRbeta repertoires from subjects exposed to, actively infected with, or recovered from COVID-19.

Study-wide conclusions, independent of this receptor: Clinical and demographic metadata were provided uncurated, with the amount varying by source and participant.

TCRbeta CDR3 regions were amplified from genomic DNA by means of the immunoSEQ Assay, a bias-controlled multiplex PCR. Per the authors' processing: The number of nucleated cells in each sample was estimated by amplification of reference gene primers within the assay. To quantify the absolute abundance of each unique TCRbeta CDR3 rearrangement, sequence reads were collapsed and filtered. For each sample, productive Simpson clonality was calculated as the square root of Simpson's diversity index across productive rearrangements. TCRdb's version of the immuneACCESS table is confined to in-frame rearrangements and falls short of the full clone set. An unresolved V gene accounts for under half of the shortfall where checked; the remainder is of unknown origin. V, J and clone size are those of that table, while D and trimming were read from the DNA. This sample gives some 290,000 clones in total; approximately 87% of them show up just once. The ten largest account for roughly 12% of the sample.

From the cysteine through the phenylalanine, the CDR3 covers 14 amino acids. Only CDR3 DNA is held: 42 bases, read in frame from base 1. The germline V gene (reference sequence) sets CDR1 to LNHDA and CDR2 to SQIVND. Trimming accounts for 6 bases at V and 2 bases at J, while the number of junction bases matched to no gene is 5. In Seattle, one collaborating source enrolled patients while the infection was active and tracked those patients longitudinally over the course of disease. The collaborating institutions used their own protocols to collect whole blood in K2EDTA tubes. For TCRbeta analysis, collaborator samples were shipped as frozen whole blood, as isolated PBMCs, or as DNA extracted from either sample type. This clone has a single count. The target of this receptor is not known. Base qualities were left out, and no much larger clone turns up one base away. Other DNA variants within this sample encode the same CDR3.

Sequencing input: peripheral blood. The sequence links TRBV19 to TRBJ2-7; a stretch of 9 junction bases matches TRBD1. The sequence derives from a woman aged 25 to 39 with COVID-19, enrolled during active disease. The DNA sequence reads TGTGCCAGTAGCCCCGGGACAGGGCCCTACGAGCAGTACTTC. Its product reads: CASSPGTGPYEQYF.